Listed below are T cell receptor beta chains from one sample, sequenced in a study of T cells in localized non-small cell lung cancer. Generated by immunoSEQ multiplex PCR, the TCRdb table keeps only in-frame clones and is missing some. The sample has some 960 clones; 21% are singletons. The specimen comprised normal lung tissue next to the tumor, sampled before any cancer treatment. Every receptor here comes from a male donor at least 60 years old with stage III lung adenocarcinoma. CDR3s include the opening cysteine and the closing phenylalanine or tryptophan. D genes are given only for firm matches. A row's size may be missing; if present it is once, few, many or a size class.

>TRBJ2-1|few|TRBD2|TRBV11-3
CASSLVAGGQVEQFF
TGTGCCAGCAGCTTAGTAGCGGGGGGGCAGGTAGAGCAGTTCTTC
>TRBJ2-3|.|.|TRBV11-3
CASSLPENTDTQYF
TGTGCCAGCAGCTTACCCGAGAACACAGATACGCAGTATTTT
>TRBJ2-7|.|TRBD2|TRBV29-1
CSVLSSGAAYEQYF
TGCAGCGTCCTGAGTAGCGGGGCGGCCTACGAGCAGTACTTC
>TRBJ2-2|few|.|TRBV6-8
CASPISYTGELFF
TGTGCCAGCCCCATTAGTTACACCGGGGAGCTGTTTTTT
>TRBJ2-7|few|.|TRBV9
CASSFEGAGEQYF
TGTGCCAGCAGCTTTGAAGGGGCAGGCGAGCAGTACTTC
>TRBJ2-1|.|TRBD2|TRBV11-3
CASSTRTSGGRSYNEQFF
TGTGCCAGCAGCACCCGGACTAGCGGGGGGAGATCCTACAATGAGCAGTTCTTC
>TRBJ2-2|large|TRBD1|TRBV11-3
CASSQRQGVNTGELFF
TGTGCCAGCAGTCAAAGACAGGGAGTAAACACCGGGGAGCTGTTTTTT
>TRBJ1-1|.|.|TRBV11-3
CASSRAEGRGTEAFF
TGTGCCAGCAGCCGGGCGGAGGGAAGGGGTACTGAAGCTTTCTTT
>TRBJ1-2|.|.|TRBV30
CAWSRGQGFNYGYTF
TGTGCCTGGAGTCGTGGGCAGGGATTTAACTATGGCTACACCTTC
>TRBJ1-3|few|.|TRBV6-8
CASGPVVSGGNTIYF
TGTGCCAGCGGCCCTGTAGTCAGTGGAGGAAACACCATATATTTT
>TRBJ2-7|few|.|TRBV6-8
CASSPGTLLEQYF
TGTGCCAGCAGTCCTGGGACACTACTCGAGCAGTACTTC
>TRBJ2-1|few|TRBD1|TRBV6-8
CASRETGTVYNEQFF
TGTGCCAGCAGGGAAACCGGGACAGTTTACAATGAGCAGTTCTTC